This T cell receptor beta chain derives from a study of blood T cell repertoires in COVID-19. Background on the study: Samples representing acute and convalescent COVID-19 were sourced from the United States, Italy and Spain. The analysed material was cDNA or gDNA that came from T cells, B-cell-depleted T cells, or PBMCs.

Seattle's enrolled individuals joined amid active infection and were then monitored longitudinally. Germline V gene lookup returns CDR1 LNHDA and CDR2 SQIVND (reference sequence). Trimming removed 10 bases at V and 5 bases at J, with 8 bases between. The length of the CDR3 is 10 residues. Authors' data handling: Reference gene primer amplification in the assay estimated nucleated cell counts. TCRdb's copy holds only in-frame clones and misses some; the assay was immunoSEQ multiplex PCR. Clone size and the V and J calls come from that table; the DNA yielded D and trimming. The profile shows a few hundred thousand clones, roughly 91% of them singletons.

The material sequenced was peripheral blood. This receptor was identified in a woman aged 30 to 39 with COVID-19, enrolled during active disease. The chain is built from TRBV19 and TRBJ1-2; no clear D. The CDR3 region is CATGTYGYTF. The CDR3 DNA sequence: TGTGCCACGGGAACTTATGGCTACACCTTC.